Shown below are 21 T cell receptor beta chains from a single sample sequenced in a study of T cells in tuberculosis. Thawed, overnight-rested PBMC were stained with GMM-loaded CD1B tetramer, viability dye and anti-CD3, then sorted. The lipid loaded on the CD1B tetramers was C32 glucose monomycolate from Rhodococcus equi. Here immunoSEQ multiplex PCR was the method, and the copy in TCRdb shows in-frame clones only, minus some. The repertoire includes about 58,000 clones, roughly 90% of them detected once, and roughly a fifth sits in the top ten. Source material: CD1b-GMM tetramer-negative cells sorted from PBMCs. Receptor source: an adult woman with latent tuberculosis.

In this sample, this clone turned up a few times. This sequence joins TRBV30 and TRBJ1-5; tentative D call: TRBD1 (6 bases). Germline V gene sequence: CDR1 GTSNPN, CDR2 SVGIG (reference sequence). Trimming cost V 1 base and J 6 bases, with 10 bases left between them. CDR3 length: 13 residues. CDR3 sequence reads: CAWSDRESQPQHF. For the CDR3, the DNA is TGTGCCTGGAGTGACAGGGAGAGTCAGCCCCAGCATTTT.

The V gene is TRBV5-4, the J gene TRBJ1-2; perhaps TRBD1 as D (6 bases). The CDR3 runs to 14 residues. Germline-derived CDR1 and CDR2 are SGHNT and YYREEE (reference sequence). Deletions cut 4 bases from V and 3 bases from J, with 13 bases between. CDR3 DNA: TGTGCCAGCAGCATGAGGGGGATCGACTATGGCTACACCTTC. Its protein product is CASSMRGIDYGYTF.

V and J are TRBV27 and TRBJ2-7; 10 nucleotides align to TRBD1. CDR3 length: 14 amino acids. After removal of 3 bases from V and 7 bases from J, the junction contained 6 bases not matched to a gene. In germline, CDR1 is MNHEY, CDR2 SMNVEV (reference sequence). CDR3 loop: CASSFGTGVGEQYF. CDR3 DNA sequence: TGTGCCAGCAGTTTCGGGACAGGGGTGGGGGAGCAGTACTTC.

The gene calls are TRBV7-9 and TRBJ1-2, with D hard to call. Germline V gives CDR1 SEHNR, CDR2 FQNEAQ (reference sequence). This CDR3 is 12 amino acids long. Between the trimmed V and J ends, which lost 4 bases and 3 bases, there was a span of 6 bases. CDR3 in amino acids: CASSYGDYGYTF. CDR3 nucleotides: TGTGCCAGCAGCTACGGGGACTATGGCTACACCTTC.

V gene TRBV6-1 combines with J gene TRBJ2-7, with 7 bases matching TRBD2. The CDR3 is made up of 14 amino acids. Germline assignment: CDR1 MNHNS and CDR2 SASEGT. The trim removed 7 bases at V and 0 bases at J, leaving 6 bases unmatched. CDR3 nucleotide sequence: TGTGCCAGCACCCGCGGGGGTGCCTCCTACGAGCAGTACTTC. It specifies CASTRGGASYEQYF.

This rearrangement joins TRBV19 to TRBJ1-5; D may be TRBD1 (5 bases). Trimming took off 3 bases at V and 6 bases at J, with 21 bases between the two ends. This CDR3 has 17 amino acids. Germline assignment: CDR1 LNHDA and CDR2 SQIVND (reference sequence). The CDR3 region has the DNA TGTGCCAGTAGTATGGGGAGGAGGGCAGGGCCTCTTCAGCCCCAGCATTTT. Translating gives CASSMGRRAGPLQPQHF.

The chain has TRBV27 and TRBJ2-7; 8 bases agree with TRBD1. The CDR3 totals 14 residues. V lost 1 base, J lost 6 bases, and 5 bases stayed unmatched. The germline gives CDR1 MNHEY, CDR2 SMNVEV (reference sequence). CDR3 residues: CASSLFQGASEQYF. The CDR3 bases are TGTGCCAGCAGTTTATTTCAGGGGGCAAGCGAGCAGTACTTC.

The V gene is TRBV19, the J gene TRBJ1-5; D is possibly TRBD1 (5 bases). Trimming pared 6 bases from V and 4 bases from J, leaving 19 bases between. The germline CDR1 and CDR2 sequences are LNHDA and SQIVND (reference sequence). This CDR3 has 16 residues. Written as DNA, the CDR3 is TGTGCCAGTAGAGACAGCCTTATGCTATTAAATCAGCCCCAGCATTTT. Protein sequence: CASRDSLMLLNQPQHF.

This chain connects TRBV5-4 to TRBJ1-1, with D maybe TRBD1 (5 bases). The V end lost 4 bases, the J end lost 4 bases, and 17 bases lay between the germline ends. CDR3 length: 15 amino acids. Germline V gene data show CDR1 as SGHNT and CDR2 as YYREEE (reference sequence). The CDR3 region is CASSPWMGGGTEAFF. CDR3 DNA sequence: TGTGCCAGCAGCCCGTGGATGGGGGGAGGCACTGAAGCTTTCTTT.

The chain joins TRBV7-2 to TRBJ1-2; TRBD1 matches 10 bases. Germline CDR1 and CDR2: SGHTA and FQGNSA. This CDR3 comprises 13 residues. V was clipped by 6 bases and J by 6 bases; unmatched bases: 4. The CDR3 sequence is CASRPGTGDGYTF. CDR3 bases: TGTGCCAGCAGACCCGGGACAGGGGATGGCTACACCTTC.

The chain combines TRBV5-4 with TRBJ2-1; 7 nucleotides match TRBD2. CDR3 length: 14 residues. The junction had 7 bases not matched to a gene; V was cut back by 5 bases and J by 5 bases. Per germline, CDR1 SGHNT and CDR2 YYREEE (reference sequence). Written as DNA, the CDR3 is TGTGCCAGCAGTGGGGGGGGGAGTAACAATGAGCAGTTCTTC. Translated, it gives CASSGGGSNNEQFF.

V usage is TRBV28 and J usage is TRBJ2-2, with 8 bases that match TRBD1. Germline V CDR1 and CDR2: MDHEN, SYDVKM. The CDR3 loop spans 18 amino acids. J was trimmed by 4 bases and V by 4 bases; bases with no gene match: 14. In DNA form, the CDR3 reads TGTGCCAGCAGTTACCGCCGCCGGGACAGGCAAATCACCGGGGAGCTGTTTTTT. This translates into CASSYRRRDRQITGELFF. Full variable domain (missing parts from reference TRBV28 and TRBJ2-2): DVKVTQSSRYLVKRTGEKVFLECVQDMDHENMFWYRQDPGLGLRLIYFSYDVKMKEKGDIPEGYSVSREKKERFSLILESASTNQTSMYLCASSYRRRDRQITGELFFGEGSRLTVL.

The chain is built from TRBV2 and TRBJ1-2, with a tentative D call TRBD1 (6 bases). Germline V gene data show CDR1 as SNHLY and CDR2 as FYNNEI. The CDR3 has 15 amino acids. Deletions cut 3 bases from V and 6 bases from J, with 17 bases between. The CDR3 DNA reads as TGTGCCAGCAGTGACCGGGGGGCCGGGGTAGATGGCTACACCTTC. Amino acids: CASSDRGAGVDGYTF.

The chain employs TRBV2 and TRBJ2-7; no clear D gene. This CDR3 is built from 12 residues. CDR1 is SNHLY and CDR2 is FYNNEI in the germline V gene. Trimming removed 4 bases at V and 4 bases at J, with 8 bases between. As DNA, the CDR3 is TGTGCCAGCAGTGGAGGCTCATACGAGCAGTACTTC. It yields the protein CASSGGSYEQYF.

This chain links TRBV28 with TRBJ2-3; D gene unclear. The germline V gene encodes CDR1 MDHEN and CDR2 SYDVKM. The CDR3 has 13 amino acids. The V end lost 6 bases, the J end lost 0 bases, and 7 bases lay between the germline ends. CDR3 sequence (DNA): TGTGCCAGCAGATCACTGAGCACAGATACGCAGTATTTT. Translating gives CASRSLSTDTQYF.

J is TRBJ2-3 and V is TRBV2; 11 bases are shared with TRBD2. The CDR3 is made up of 15 amino acids. V lost 7 bases, J lost 2 bases, and 5 bases stayed unmatched. CDR1 is SNHLY and CDR2 is FYNNEI in the germline V gene. The CDR3 region is CASTLTSGVTDTQYF. DNA of the CDR3: TGTGCCAGCACCCTGACTAGCGGGGTCACAGATACGCAGTATTTT.

A remark on this clone: Other DNA sequences in the sample encode the same CDR3. The J gene is TRBJ1-2, the V gene TRBV2; D unresolved. V was clipped by 5 bases and J by 4 bases, with 11 bases between them. Germline CDR1 SNHLY, CDR2 FYNNEI. The length of the CDR3 is 13 residues. The CDR3 coding sequence is TGTGCCAGCAGTAAGGGAGGGATCTATGGCTACACCTTC. It codes for CASSKGGIYGYTF. Full variable domain (rest looked up from reference TRBV2 and TRBJ1-2): EPEVTQTPSHQVTQMGQEVILRCVPISNHLYFYWYRQILGQKVEFLVSFYNNEISEKSEIFDDQFSVERPDGSNFTLKIRSTKLEDSAMYFCASSKGGIYGYTFGSGTRLTVV.

The rearrangement joins TRBV7-2 to TRBJ2-7, with a possible D match to TRBD2 (6 bases). V shed 3 bases and J shed 4 bases, with 19 bases lying between them. The CDR3 covers 16 residues. Germline CDR1 reads SGHTA; CDR2 reads FQGNSA. The CDR3 DNA is TGTGCCAGCAGCTTCTCGCGGGGTGTAAAGGGGTACGAGCAGTACTTC. It is translated as CASSFSRGVKGYEQYF.

The chain joins TRBV19 to TRBJ2-7; TRBD1 matches 12 bases. V was pared by 5 bases and J by 2 bases, with 4 bases of the junction left unmatched. CDR3 length: 15 amino acids. Germline V gene data show CDR1 as LNHDA and CDR2 as SQIVND (reference sequence). The CDR3, as DNA: TGTGCCAGTAGTCGGGGACAGGGGGCCCCCTACGAGCAGTACTTC. It yields the protein CASSRGQGAPYEQYF. The complete variable domain, with remaining parts taken from reference TRBV19 and TRBJ2-7, reads DGGITQSPKYLFRKEGQNVTLSCEQNLNHDAMYWYRQDPGQGLRLIYYSQIVNDFQKGDIAEGYSVSREKKESFPLTVTSAQKNPTAFYLCASSRGQGAPYEQYFGPGTRLTVT.

The chain combines TRBV5-4 with TRBJ1-4, with 7 bases lining up with TRBD1. With V trimmed by 4 bases and J by 6 bases, 9 bases remained unmatched. This CDR3 contains 15 residues. Germline-derived CDR1 and CDR2 are SGHNT and YYREEE (reference sequence). The CDR3 reads CASSHRDSSDEKLFF. The CDR3, as DNA: TGTGCCAGCAGCCACCGGGACAGTTCAGATGAAAAACTGTTTTTT.

The chain has TRBV10-3 and TRBJ2-7; 7 bases map to TRBD1. CDR3 length: 14 amino acids. Per the germline V gene, CDR1 is ENHRY and CDR2 is SYGVKD. V shed 2 bases and J 4 bases; nucleotides not matched to a gene: 5. The CDR3 bases are TGTGCCATCAGTGAGAGGGACAGTACTTACGAGCAGTACTTC. Encoded protein: CAISERDSTYEQYF.